The rows below give T cell receptor beta chains drawn from one sample of a study of blood T cell repertoires in COVID-19. Here immunoSEQ multiplex PCR was the method, and the copy in TCRdb shows in-frame clones only, minus some. The sample carries about 97,000 clones, roughly nine tenths recorded once. Material for sequencing was peripheral blood. The receptors originated from a man in his sixties with acute or convalescent COVID-19. Each CDR3 is given with its conserved first and last residue. The order of the fields is J gene, V gene, clone size, D gene, CDR3 protein, CDR3 DNA. D genes are given only for firm matches. Clone size is stated in some rows and not others, as once, few, many or a class when expanded.

TRBJ1-5 | TRBV29-1 | - | - | CSVEGDSNQPQHF | TGCAGCGTTGAAGGAGACAGTAATCAGCCCCAGCATTTT
TRBJ2-7 | TRBV6-6 | - | TRBD2 | CASSLTSGGSDEQYF | TGTGCCAGCAGCCTGACTAGCGGGGGCAGCGACGAGCAGTACTTC
TRBJ1-2 | TRBV28 | - | - | CASSSPSRSYGYTF | TGTGCCAGCAGTTCGCCGAGTAGGAGTTATGGCTACACCTTC
TRBJ2-7 | TRBV7-8 | - | - | CASSLEGNGEQYF | TGTGCCAGCAGCTTAGAGGGGAACGGCGAGCAGTACTTC
TRBJ1-2 | TRBV3-1/TRBV3-2 | once | - | CASSQALSYGYTF | TGTGCCAGCAGCCAAGCGCTGAGCTATGGCTACACCTTC
TRBJ2-7 | TRBV7-9 | - | - | CASSTDRTVSDEQYF | TGTGCCAGCAGCACAGACCGAACGGTATCCGACGAGCAGTACTTC
TRBJ2-5 | TRBV5-1 | - | TRBD2 | CASSLTSGEGETQYF | TGCGCCAGCAGCCTGACTAGCGGGGAGGGGGAGACCCAGTACTTC
TRBJ2-1 | TRBV15 | - | - | CATSRDREPGGGYNEQFF | TGTGCCACCAGCAGAGATAGGGAACCAGGGGGAGGCTACAATGAGCAGTTCTTC
TRBJ1-4 | TRBV6-5 | - | - | CASSLTGTATNEKLFF | TGTGCCAGCAGTTTGACAGGTACCGCAACTAATGAAAAACTGTTTTTT
TRBJ1-6 | TRBV5-1 | - | - | CASSPQGNSPLHF | TGCGCCAGCAGCCCCCAGGGGAATTCACCCCTCCACTTT
TRBJ2-3 | TRBV5-1 | - | - | CASSLAGDTQYF | TGCGCCAGCAGCTTGGCGGGAGATACGCAGTATTTT
TRBJ1-1 | TRBV4-1 | - | - | CASTQGQFANTEAFF | TGCGCCAGCACTCAGGGGCAGTTCGCGAACACTGAAGCTTTCTTT
TRBJ1-5 | TRBV19 | - | - | CASSIRDTNQPQHF | TGTGCCAGTAGTATCCGGGACACCAATCAGCCCCAGCATTTT
TRBJ1-1 | TRBV27 | - | - | CASSPPGGATEAFF | TGTGCCAGCAGTCCACCGGGGGGGGCCACTGAAGCTTTCTTT
TRBJ1-2 | TRBV11-2 | - | TRBD1 | CASSRDRVRYGYTF | TGTGCCAGCAGCCGTGACAGGGTCCGGTATGGCTACACCTTC
TRBJ2-3 | TRBV5-1 | - | - | CASSRTAKSTDTQYF | TGCGCCAGCAGCCGGACAGCCAAAAGCACAGATACGCAGTATTTT
TRBJ1-1 | TRBV6-5 | - | - | CASSLVSTEAFF | TGTGCCAGCAGTCTGGTTAGCACTGAAGCTTTCTTT
TRBJ1-5 | TRBV7-2 | once | TRBD1 | CASSLISGGTQPQHF | TGTGCCAGCAGCTTGATTTCAGGGGGCACTCAGCCCCAGCATTTT
TRBJ1-1 | TRBV10-3 | - | TRBD1 | CAINPGQGLLTEAFF | TGTGCCATCAATCCCGGACAGGGACTTTTGACTGAAGCTTTCTTT
TRBJ1-5 | TRBV12-2 | - | - | CASRLVSLNQPQHF | TGTGCAAGTCGCTTAGTTTCCCTTAATCAGCCCCAGCATTTT
TRBJ1-6 | TRBV5-1 | - | - | CASSLGQDPPLHF | TGCGCCAGCAGCTTGGGACAGGATCCACCCCTCCACTTT
TRBJ2-1 | TRBV2 | - | TRBD2 | CASSAALAGSYNEQFF | TGTGCCAGCAGTGCCGCTTTAGCGGGCTCCTACAATGAGCAGTTCTTC
TRBJ1-1 | TRBV12-5 | - | - | CASAPERMNTEAFF | TGTGCTAGTGCTCCAGAAAGAATGAACACTGAAGCTTTCTTT
TRBJ1-2 | TRBV19 | - | - | CASSMEQGHNYGYTF | TGTGCCAGTAGTATGGAGCAGGGCCATAACTATGGCTACACCTTC
TRBJ1-3 | TRBV6-5 | - | - | CASSLSGAGNTIYF | TGTGCCAGCAGTTTGTCAGGGGCCGGAAACACCATATATTTT
TRBJ1-2 | TRBV27 | - | - | CASSLASTTTHGYTF | TGTGCCAGCAGTTTAGCCTCAACGACTACGCATGGCTACACCTTC
TRBJ2-3 | TRBV4-1 | - | TRBD2 | CASSQRVAGGPFQDTQYF | TGCGCCAGCAGCCAACGAGTAGCGGGGGGTCCCTTTCAGGATACGCAGTATTTT
TRBJ2-3 | TRBV11-2 | once | - | CASSEAGSAVGTQYF | TGTGCCAGCTCTGAGGCTGGGAGTGCGGTGGGTACGCAGTATTTT
TRBJ2-1 | TRBV7-2 | - | TRBD1 | CASSLQRTGIRNEQFF | TGTGCCAGCAGCTTACAGAGGACAGGGATTAGGAATGAGCAGTTCTTC
TRBJ1-3 | TRBV5-8 | - | - | CASSFWSLSGNTIYF | TGTGCCAGCAGCTTCTGGTCCCTATCTGGAAACACCATATATTTT
TRBJ1-1 | TRBV18 | - | - | CASSPSDTEAFF | TGTGCCAGCTCACCATCGGACACTGAAGCTTTCTTT
TRBJ2-1 | TRBV21-1 | once | - | CASSKVMGTKPGNEQFF | TGTGCCAGCAGCAAAGTTATGGGGACAAAACCAGGCAATGAGCAGTTCTTC
TRBJ1-3 | TRBV6-5 | - | TRBD1 | CASSYGQAGNTIYF | TGTGCCAGCAGTTACGGACAGGCTGGAAACACCATATATTTT
TRBJ1-5 | TRBV28 | - | - | CASRSGITFQPQHF | TGTGCCAGCAGGTCAGGCATAACGTTTCAGCCCCAGCATTTT
TRBJ1-1 | TRBV7-8 | - | - | CASSPSRRRGNTEAFF | TGTGCCAGCAGCCCAAGTAGGCGGCGCGGGAACACTGAAGCTTTCTTT
TRBJ1-1 | TRBV5-6 | - | TRBD1 | CASNYRGLMNTEAFF | TGTGCCAGCAATTACAGGGGGCTCATGAACACTGAAGCTTTCTTT
TRBJ1-1 | TRBV6-5 | - | TRBD1 | CASSSGQARTEAFF | TGTGCCAGCAGTTCCGGACAGGCCCGCACTGAAGCTTTCTTT
TRBJ2-2 | TRBV5-4 | - | - | CASSLRGETGELFF | TGTGCCAGCAGCTTGAGGGGCGAAACCGGGGAGCTGTTTTTT
TRBJ1-1 | TRBV5-1 | - | - | CASSPGAGAGTEAFF | TGCGCCAGCAGCCCGGGTGCCGGAGCCGGAACTGAAGCTTTCTTT